Below are 5 T cell receptor beta chains sequenced from a single sample in a study of vaccination effects on CD4 cells after COVID-19. Their antigens remain unidentified. Assay used: immunoSEQ multiplex PCR; TCRdb lists only in-frame clones, some missing. The sample lists over 80,000 clones; around 74% were seen once. The ViraFEST assay expanded antigen-specific CD4+ T cells with viral peptide pools before sequencing. Following a roughly 9-day culture, CD4+ T cells were purified. Participants received two doses of either the BNT162b2 or mRNA-1273 vaccine. The material was CD4+ T cells from PBMCs cultured with HCoV-OC43 spike peptides, obtained after COVID-19 vaccination. The subset was: HCoV-OC43 spike overlapping peptide pool stimulation. These receptors came from a human donor who received a COVID-19 vaccine.

V gene TRBV6-5 combines with J gene TRBJ2-1; 7 positions match TRBD2. Trimming cost V 6 bases and J 4 bases; bases outside gene matches: 6. CDR1 and CDR2 from the germline V gene are MNHEY and SVGAGI. This CDR3 contains 14 residues. The CDR3: CASRSNSGYNEQFF. The CDR3 DNA reads as TGTGCCAGCAGGTCCAATAGCGGGTACAATGAGCAGTTCTTC.

The sample holds a few counts of this clone. The chain links TRBV5-1 to TRBJ1-2; D ambiguous. CDR1 is SGHRS, CDR2 YFSETQ, per germline. This CDR3 spans 15 amino acids. Deletions cut 4 bases from V and 0 bases from J, with 13 bases between. CDR3 sequence: CASSLTAATNYGYTF. DNA for the CDR3: TGCGCCAGCAGCCTAACGGCCGCAACTAACTATGGCTACACCTTC.

The chain recombines TRBV25-1 with TRBJ1-3; D is undetermined. Germline CDR1 MGHDK, CDR2 SYGVNS. V shed 1 base and J shed 2 bases, with 9 bases lying between them. The CDR3 covers 15 residues. The CDR3 coding sequence is TGTGCCAGCAGTGAATTTTCGGGCCCTGGAAACACCATATATTTT. Translation gives CASSEFSGPGNTIYF.

The CDR3 is CASSDFFERDAFGYTF. CDR3 coding DNA: TGTGCCAGCAGTGACTTTTTTGAACGGGACGCTTTTGGCTACACCTTC. V is TRBV6-4 and J is TRBJ1-2; TRBD1 is a possible D gene (5 bases). Germline V gives CDR1 MRHNA, CDR2 SNTAGT. V shed 1 base and J shed 7 bases, with 19 bases lying between them. The CDR3 sequence is 16 residues long.

The chain combines TRBV5-4 with TRBJ1-2; 7 bases match TRBD1. Germline CDR1 and CDR2: SGHNT and YYREEE (reference sequence). The J segment lost 0 bases and the V segment lost 4 bases, leaving 6 bases of the junction unmatched. This CDR3 is 15 amino acids long. CDR3 bases: TGTGCCAGCAGCGGTACAGGGGACGCTAACTATGGCTACACCTTC. As protein: CASSGTGDANYGYTF. Full variable domain (rest looked up from reference TRBV5-4 and TRBJ1-2): ETGVTQSPTHLIKTRGQQVTLRCSSQSGHNTVSWYQQALGQGPQFIFQYYREEENGRGNFPPRFSGLQFPNYSSELNVNALELDDSALYLCASSGTGDANYGYTFGSGTRLTVV.